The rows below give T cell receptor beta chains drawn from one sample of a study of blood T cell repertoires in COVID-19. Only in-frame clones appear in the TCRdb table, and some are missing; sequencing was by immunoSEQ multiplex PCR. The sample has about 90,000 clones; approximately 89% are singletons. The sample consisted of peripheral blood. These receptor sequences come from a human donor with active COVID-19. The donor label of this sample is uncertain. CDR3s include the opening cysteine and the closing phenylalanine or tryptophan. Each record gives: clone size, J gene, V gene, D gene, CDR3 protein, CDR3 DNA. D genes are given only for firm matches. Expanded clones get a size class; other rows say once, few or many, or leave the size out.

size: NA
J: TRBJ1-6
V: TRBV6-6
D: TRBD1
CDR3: CASSPGTGMRPLHF
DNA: TGTGCCAGCAGTCCCGGGACAGGGATGAGACCCCTCCACTTT

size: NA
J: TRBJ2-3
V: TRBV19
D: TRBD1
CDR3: CASSTRRRDRASTDTQYF
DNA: TGTGCCAGTAGTACCAGGCGTCGGGACAGGGCGTCCACAGATACGCAGTATTTT

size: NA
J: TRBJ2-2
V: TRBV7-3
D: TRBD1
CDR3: CASSPTGTANTGELFF
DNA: TGTGCCAGCAGCCCAACCGGGACAGCTAACACCGGGGAGCTGTTTTTT

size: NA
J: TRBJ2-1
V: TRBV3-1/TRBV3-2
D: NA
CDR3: CASANSVTEQFF
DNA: TGTGCCAGCGCCAATAGCGTAACTGAGCAGTTCTTC

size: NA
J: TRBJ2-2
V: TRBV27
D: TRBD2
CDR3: CASSFIGRNTATGELFF
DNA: TGTGCCAGCAGTTTCATCGGGAGGAATACGGCCACCGGGGAGCTGTTTTTT

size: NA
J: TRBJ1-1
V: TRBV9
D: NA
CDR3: CASSPLEGLWMNTEAFF
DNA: TGTGCCAGCAGCCCACTTGAAGGACTCTGGATGAACACTGAAGCTTTCTTT

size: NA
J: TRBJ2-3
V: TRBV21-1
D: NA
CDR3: CASSGPTDTQYF
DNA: TGTGCCAGCAGCGGGCCTACAGATACGCAGTATTTT

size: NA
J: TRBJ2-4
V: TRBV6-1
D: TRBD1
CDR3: CASSDRDRGSQYF
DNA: TGTGCCAGCAGTGACCGGGACAGGGGCTCCCAGTACTTC

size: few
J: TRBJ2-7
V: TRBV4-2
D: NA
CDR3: CASSPLADAEQYF
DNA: TGTGCCAGCAGCCCGCTGGCGGATGCCGAGCAGTACTTC

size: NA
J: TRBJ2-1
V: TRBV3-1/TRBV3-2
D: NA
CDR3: CASSTGNYNEQFF
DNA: TGTGCCAGCAGCACGGGGAACTACAATGAGCAGTTCTTC

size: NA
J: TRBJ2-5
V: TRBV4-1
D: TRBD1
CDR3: CASSYISDREETQYF
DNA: TGCGCCAGCAGCTATATATCGGACAGGGAAGAGACCCAGTACTTC

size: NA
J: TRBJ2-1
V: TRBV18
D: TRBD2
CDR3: CASSPSTSGGRNEQFF
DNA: TGTGCCAGCTCACCATCGACTAGCGGGGGGAGAAATGAGCAGTTCTTC

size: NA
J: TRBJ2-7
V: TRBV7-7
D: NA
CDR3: CASSLGTNYEQYF
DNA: TGTGCTAGCAGCTTAGGAACTAACTACGAGCAGTACTTC

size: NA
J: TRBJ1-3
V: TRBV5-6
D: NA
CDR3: CASRGLTGNTIYF
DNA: TGTGCCAGCAGGGGGCTTACTGGAAACACCATATATTTT

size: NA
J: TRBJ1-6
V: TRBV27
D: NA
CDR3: CASRDSYNSPLHF
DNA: TGTGCCAGCAGGGACAGCTATAATTCACCCCTCCACTTT

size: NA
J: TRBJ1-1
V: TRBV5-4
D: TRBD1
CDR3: CASSPDRGGWNTEAFF
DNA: TGTGCCAGCAGCCCTGACAGGGGAGGGTGGAACACTGAAGCTTTCTTT

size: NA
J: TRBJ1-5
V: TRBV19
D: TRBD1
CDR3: CASSTGQGGQPQHF
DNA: TGTGCCAGTAGTACCGGACAGGGAGGTCAGCCCCAGCATTTT

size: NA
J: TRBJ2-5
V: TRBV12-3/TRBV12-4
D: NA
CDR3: CASSQTGRGTQYF
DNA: TGTGCCAGCAGTCAGACTGGCCGGGGGACCCAGTACTTC

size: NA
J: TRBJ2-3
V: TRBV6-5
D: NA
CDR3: CASSPGLYSDTQYF
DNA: TGTGCCAGCAGTCCGGGACTTTATTCAGATACGCAGTATTTT

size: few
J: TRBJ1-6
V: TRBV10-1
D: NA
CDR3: CALGGPYSPLHF
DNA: TGCGCCCTAGGGGGTCCCTATTCACCCCTCCACTTT

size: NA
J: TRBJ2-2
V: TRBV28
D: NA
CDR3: CASSLLKDSNTGELFF
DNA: TGTGCCAGCAGTTTACTCAAGGACAGTAACACCGGGGAGCTGTTTTTT

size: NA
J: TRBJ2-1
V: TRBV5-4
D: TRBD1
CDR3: CASTGGTGGGGEQFF
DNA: TGTGCCAGCACTGGGGGGACAGGGGGCGGGGGTGAGCAGTTCTTC

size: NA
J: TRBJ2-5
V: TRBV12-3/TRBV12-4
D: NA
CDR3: CASNTEGQETQYF
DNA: TGTGCCAGCAATACCGAGGGACAAGAGACCCAGTACTTC

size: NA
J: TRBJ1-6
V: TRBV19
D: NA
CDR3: CASSIRGSYNSPLHF
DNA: TGTGCCAGTAGTATCCGGGGCTCCTATAATTCACCCCTCCACTTT

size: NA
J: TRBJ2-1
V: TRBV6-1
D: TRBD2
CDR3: CASSAERLAGPNEQFF
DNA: TGTGCCAGCAGTGCCGAAAGACTAGCGGGGCCCAATGAGCAGTTCTTC

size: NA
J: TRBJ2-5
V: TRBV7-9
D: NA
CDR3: CASSPGLAGETQYF
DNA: TGTGCCAGCAGCCCCGGGCTAGCCGGGGAGACCCAGTACTTC

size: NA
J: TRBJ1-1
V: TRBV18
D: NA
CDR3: CASSLLGQNTEAFF
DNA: TGTGCCAGCTCACTTCTGGGACAGAACACTGAAGCTTTCTTT

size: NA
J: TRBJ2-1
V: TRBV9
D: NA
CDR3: CASSVARYNEQFF
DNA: TGTGCCAGCAGCGTAGCGAGATACAATGAGCAGTTCTTC

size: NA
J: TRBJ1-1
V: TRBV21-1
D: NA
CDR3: CASSKVGGQKNTEAFF
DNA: TGTGCCAGCAGCAAAGTAGGAGGCCAGAAGAACACTGAAGCTTTCTTT

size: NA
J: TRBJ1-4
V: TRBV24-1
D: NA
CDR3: CATSDSFDSNEKLFF
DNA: TGTGCCACCAGTGATTCCTTTGACAGTAATGAAAAACTGTTTTTT

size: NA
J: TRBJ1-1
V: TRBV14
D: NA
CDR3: CASRPDISHEAFF
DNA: TGTGCCAGCAGACCTGACATTTCCCATGAAGCTTTCTTT

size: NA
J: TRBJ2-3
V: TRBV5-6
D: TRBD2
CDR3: CASSLDGGSYTDTQYF
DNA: TGTGCCAGCAGCTTGGACGGGGGGTCGTACACAGATACGCAGTATTTT

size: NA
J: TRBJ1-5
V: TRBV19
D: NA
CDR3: CASSISGSNQPQHF
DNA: TGTGCCAGTAGTATATCAGGGAGCAATCAGCCCCAGCATTTT

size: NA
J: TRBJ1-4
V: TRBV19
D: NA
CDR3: CASSPSFGVRGEKLFF
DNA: TGTGCCAGTAGTCCCAGTTTCGGGGTGAGAGGTGAAAAACTGTTTTTT